This TCR beta chain was retrieved from a study of T cell changes during pregnancy in multiple sclerosis (dated by TCRdb to between 2018 and 2020). Some background on the complete study: The study examined how the T cell repertoire changed over the course of pregnancy in women with multiple sclerosis.

The library was built by means of the immunoSEQ multiplex PCR assay. The source is immuneACCESS, and TCRdb retained only in-frame sequences with V and J called. Part of the clones is not carried over; for the studies checked, unresolved V genes explain less than half of this, and the remainder is unexplained. This sample comprises about 67,000 clones, around 93% of them detected only once. Of the sample, more than 2.5% is held by the ten largest clones. V and J are trimmed by 6 bases and 5 bases, and the gene matches miss 8 bases of the junction. Taken from the germline V gene, the CDR1 and CDR2 loops are MNHNS and SASEGT. CDR3 length: 14 amino acids, cysteine to phenylalanine. Just the 42-base CDR3 DNA is kept, in frame starting at base 1. Concerning this clone itself: This receptor's antigen is unknown. Base qualities were left out, and no much larger clone turns up one base away.

This sequence was found in a female donor in good health, enrolled as a control in a pregnancy study. The rearranged chain carries TRBV6-1 and TRBJ1-2; 8 bases in the middle match TRBD1. Sequenced here: peripheral blood, sampled in the second trimester of pregnancy. The DNA reads TGTGCCAGCAGCGCTACTCAGGGGGCATATGGCTACACCTTC. This encodes CASSATQGAYGYTF.